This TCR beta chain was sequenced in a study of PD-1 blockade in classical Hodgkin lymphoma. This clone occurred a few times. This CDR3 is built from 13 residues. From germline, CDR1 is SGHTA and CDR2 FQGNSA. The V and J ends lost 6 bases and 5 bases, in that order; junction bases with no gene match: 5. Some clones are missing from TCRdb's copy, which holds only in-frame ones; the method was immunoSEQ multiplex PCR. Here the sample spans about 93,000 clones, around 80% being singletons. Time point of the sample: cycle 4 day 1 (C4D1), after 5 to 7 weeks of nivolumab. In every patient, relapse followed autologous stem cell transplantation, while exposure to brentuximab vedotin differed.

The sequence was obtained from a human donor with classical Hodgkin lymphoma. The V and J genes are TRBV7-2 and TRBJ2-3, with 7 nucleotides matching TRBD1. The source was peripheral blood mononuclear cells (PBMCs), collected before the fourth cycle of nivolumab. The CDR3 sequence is CASRTGLLDTQYF. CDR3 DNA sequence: TGTGCCAGCAGGACAGGGTTATTAGATACGCAGTATTTT.